The 21 T cell receptor beta chains presented below share a single source sample, sequenced in a study of T cell responses to AZD1222 COVID-19 vaccine. Some clones are missing from TCRdb's copy, which holds only in-frame ones; the method was immunoSEQ multiplex PCR. The sample shows tens of thousands of clones, 80% to 85% of them seen only once. The sample was peripheral blood, taken 28 days after the second AZD1222 dose. The source is an adult who received the AZD1222 COVID-19 vaccine.

The gene calls are TRBV7-2 and TRBJ1-1; D gene unclear. CDR1 is SGHTA, CDR2 FQGNSA, per germline. Between the trimmed V and J ends, which lost 2 bases and 1 base, there was a span of 5 bases. The CDR3 loop spans 13 amino acids. The CDR3 is CASSLNWNTEAFF. CDR3 sequence (DNA): TGTGCCAGCAGCTTAAACTGGAACACTGAAGCTTTCTTT.

This clone has just a few counts. This sequence joins TRBV7-9 and TRBJ2-5; no firm D call. V gave up 2 bases and J gave up 3 bases, with 10 bases separating them. Germline assignment: CDR1 SEHNR and CDR2 FQNEAQ (reference sequence). The CDR3 has 14 amino acids. The chain's CDR3 is CASSLTRSKETQYF. The CDR3 DNA follows: TGTGCCAGCAGCTTAACCAGAAGCAAAGAGACCCAGTACTTC. Combining the CDR3 with reference TRBV7-9 and TRBJ2-5 gives the whole variable domain DTGVSQNPRHKITKRGQNVTFRCDPISEHNRLYWYRQTLGQGPEFLTYFQNEAQLEKSRLLSDRFSAERPKGSFSTLEIQRTEQGDSAMYLCASSLTRSKETQYFGPGTRLLVL.

The chain uses TRBV27 and TRBJ1-5; no reliable D call. The germline V gene has CDR1 MNHEY and CDR2 SMNVEV (reference sequence). The CDR3 length is 14 residues. V was clipped by 4 bases and J by 3 bases, with 10 bases between them. CDR3 residues: CASSSHRPNQPQHF. In DNA form, the CDR3 reads TGTGCCAGCAGTTCACACCGACCCAATCAGCCCCAGCATTTT.

This clone was seen more than once but under ten times. V and J are TRBV2 and TRBJ1-2; D might be TRBD1 (5 bases). With 8 bases removed from V and 2 bases from J, the gap between germline ends came to 12 bases. The CDR3 spans 13 residues. Germline CDR1 reads SNHLY; CDR2 reads FYNNEI. DNA for the CDR3: TGTGCCAGCGGTATGGAGGGGAACTATGGCTACACCTTC. It codes for CASGMEGNYGYTF.

V usage is TRBV6-5 and J usage is TRBJ1-4; D gene uncertain. V was trimmed by 0 bases and J by 3 bases, leaving 8 bases between them. The CDR3 extends over 15 amino acids. Germline V gene sequence: CDR1 MNHEY, CDR2 SVGAGI. This CDR3 reads CASSYSSAPNEKLFF. Written as DNA, the CDR3 is TGTGCCAGCAGTTACTCATCGGCCCCTAATGAAAAACTGTTTTTT.

For the CDR3, the DNA is TGTGCCAGCAGTTATGGAGCTACAGGGGTCGGAGAGACCCAGTACTTC. This sequence encodes CASSYGATGVGETQYF. The chain links TRBV6-5 to TRBJ2-5; 7 positions match TRBD1. Germline values: CDR1 MNHEY, CDR2 SVGAGI. V dropped 3 bases and J dropped 4; count of bases not matched to a gene: 11. This CDR3 region has 16 residues.

CDR3 sequence (DNA): TGTGCCAGCAGGGACTCGAGCTCCTACGAGCAGTACTTC. Its protein is CASRDSSSYEQYF. This chain joins TRBV6-5 and TRBJ2-7, with TRBD2 as a possible D gene (5 bases). The germline gives CDR1 MNHEY, CDR2 SVGAGI. Trimming left V 6 bases short and J 0 bases short, with 9 bases between. This CDR3 has 13 residues.

CDR3 in DNA: TGTGCCAGCAGCTTACTGAACACCGGGGAGCTGTTTTTT. This encodes CASSLLNTGELFF. The V and J genes are TRBV7-9 and TRBJ2-2; D is unresolved. V was shortened by 2 bases and J by 1 base, with 2 bases between the two germline ends. Germline V gene lookup returns CDR1 SEHNR and CDR2 FQNEAQ (reference sequence). The CDR3 is 13 amino acids.

The chain links TRBV2 to TRBJ2-2; a possible D gene is TRBD2 (5 bases). CDR1 is SNHLY and CDR2 is FYNNEI in the germline V gene. Trimming removed 1 base at V and 4 bases at J, with 10 bases between. The CDR3 covers 15 residues. CDR3 in DNA: TGTGCCAGCAGTGAAGTCCGGGGTGCCACCGGGGAGCTGTTTTTT. Its translation: CASSEVRGATGELFF.

The V gene is TRBV20-1, the J gene TRBJ2-5, with TRBD2 matching 8 bases. V dropped 3 bases and J dropped 0; count of bases not matched to a gene: 6. Germline values: CDR1 DFQATT, CDR2 SNEGSKA (reference sequence). The CDR3 sequence is 15 residues long. CDR3: CSASSRGAYQETQYF. The CDR3 nucleotides are TGCAGTGCTAGTTCGCGGGGGGCGTACCAAGAGACCCAGTACTTC.

V is TRBV7-6 and J is TRBJ2-2; D may correspond to TRBD1 or TRBD2 (6 bases each). V was shortened by 5 bases and J by 6 bases, with 28 bases between the two germline ends. The CDR3 sequence is 19 residues long. CDR1 is SGHVS, CDR2 FNYEAQ, per germline. The CDR3 is CASSQFYRTDKRGAGELFF. The DNA of the CDR3 is TGTGCCAGCAGCCAATTCTACCGTACCGACAAAAGGGGGGCCGGGGAGCTGTTTTTT.

This chain joins TRBV2 and TRBJ2-5, with 13 bases that match TRBD2. J lost 2 bases, V lost 6 bases, and 9 bases had no gene match. Germline V gives CDR1 SNHLY, CDR2 FYNNEI. The CDR3 spans 17 residues. The CDR3 spells CASRRRGLAGNQETQYF. DNA for the CDR3: TGTGCCAGCAGACGCCGGGGACTAGCGGGGAATCAAGAGACCCAGTACTTC.

This chain links TRBV19 with TRBJ2-2; 7 positions match TRBD2. CDR3 size: 18 residues. CDR1 is LNHDA and CDR2 is SQIVND in the germline V gene (reference sequence). V trimming: 6 bases; J trimming: 0 bases; junction bases outside the gene matches: 13. CDR3 sequence reads: CASSPERLAPTNTGELFF. CDR3 DNA sequence: TGTGCCAGTAGCCCCGAAAGACTAGCCCCTACGAACACCGGGGAGCTGTTTTTT.

CDR3 loop: CASSLNPITGPTDTQYF. CDR3 nucleotide sequence: TGTGCCAGCAGTTTAAATCCAATTACAGGTCCCACAGATACGCAGTATTTT. This rearrangement joins TRBV28 to TRBJ2-3; perhaps TRBD1 as D (5 bases). From germline, CDR1 is MDHEN and CDR2 SYDVKM. Trimming stripped 2 bases from V and 2 bases from J, with 17 bases between. The CDR3 contains 17 residues.

This clone was seen once. The J gene is TRBJ2-1, the V gene TRBV4-2; a possible D gene is TRBD2 (5 bases). The CDR3 consists of 15 residues. Trimming took 0 bases from V and 8 from J, leaving 14 bases between them. The V gene's germline CDR1 is LGHNA and CDR2 YNFKEQ. CDR3: CASSQDLASSYEQFF. The CDR3 bases are TGTGCCAGCAGCCAAGACCTAGCCAGTTCATATGAGCAGTTCTTC.

For the CDR3, the DNA is TGCAGCGTTGGAGGTGGGGGGACCTACGAGCAGTACTTC. Protein product: CSVGGGGTYEQYF. This chain uses TRBV29-1 with TRBJ2-7, with TRBD2 as a possible D gene (6 bases). Looked up from germline, CDR1 is SQVTM and CDR2 is ANQGSEA. With 4 bases removed from V and 2 bases from J, the gap between germline ends came to 12 bases. The CDR3 has 13 amino acids.

V and J are TRBV6-6 and TRBJ2-7; 12 bases fit TRBD1. This CDR3 has 14 amino acids. Per germline, CDR1 MNHNY and CDR2 SVGAGI (reference sequence). V shed 5 bases and J 6 bases; nucleotides not matched to a gene: 5. CDR3 DNA sequence: TGTGCCAGCAGTAAGGGACAGGGGGCGGCCGAGCAGTACTTC. Amino acids: CASSKGQGAAEQYF.

CDR3 coding DNA: TGTGCCAGCAGTTTCGGGAGGGTTAACACCGGGGAGCTGTTTTTT. This encodes CASSFGRVNTGELFF. The chain has TRBV27 and TRBJ2-2; 8 nucleotides match TRBD2. The germline CDR1 and CDR2 sequences are MNHEY and SMNVEV (reference sequence). The CDR3 is 15 residues long. The trim removed 3 bases at V and 2 bases at J, leaving 2 bases unmatched.

V and J are TRBV30 and TRBJ1-5; D uncertain. Germline V lookup: CDR1 GTSNPN, CDR2 SVGIG (reference sequence). The V end was cut by 2 bases, the J end by 9 bases, with 11 bases between. The CDR3 is 12 amino acids. In DNA form, the CDR3 reads TGTGCCTGGAGTTCGGGGTTAGGGCCCCAGCATTTT. The encoded protein is CAWSSGLGPQHF.

J is TRBJ2-7 and V is TRBV9; perhaps TRBD2 as D (6 bases). CDR1 and CDR2 (germline): SGDLS, YYNGEE. Trimming removed 0 bases from V and 6 bases from J, with 16 bases in between. This CDR3 comprises 15 residues. CDR3 sequence: CASSVDMDGGVEQYF. In DNA, the CDR3 is TGTGCCAGCAGCGTAGACATGGATGGAGGGGTCGAGCAGTACTTC.

This sequence joins TRBV10-3 and TRBJ1-5; D is uncertain. CDR1 ENHRY and CDR2 SYGVKD come from the germline V gene. This CDR3 region has 15 residues. V was trimmed by 3 bases and J by 2 bases, leaving 11 bases between them. CDR3 protein: CAISDPAHRNQPQHF. In DNA, the CDR3 is TGTGCCATCAGTGACCCTGCACACCGCAATCAGCCCCAGCATTTT.